These T cell receptor beta chains were read from a single sample in a study of cytomegalovirus exposure and HLA in healthy donors. Profiling relied on immunoSEQ multiplex PCR, and the TCRdb table lists in-frame clones only, not all of them. This sample's table reports roughly 80,000 clones. The sequencing input was PBMCs. These receptors all come from a girl aged 5-17 years in good health and CMV-seropositive. Both conserved end residues are part of each CDR3. D genes are given only for firm matches.

d_gene,j_gene,len,v_gene,CDR3aa,CDR3nt
TRBD2,TRBJ2-3,14,TRBV19,CASSPGRGTDTQYF,TGTGCCAGTAGTCCGGGGAGGGGCACAGATACGCAGTATTTT
TRBD1,TRBJ2-7,14,TRBV19,CASSIGGQSYEQYF,TGTGCCAGTAGTATTGGGGGACAGTCCTACGAGCAGTACTTC
TRBD2,TRBJ2-3,15,TRBV29-1,CSVGIAGSGADTQYF,TGCAGCGTTGGTATAGCGGGGAGTGGGGCAGATACGCAGTATTTT
NA,TRBJ1-4,15,TRBV27,CASSNLRATNEKLFF,TGTGCCAGCAGTAACCTGAGGGCAACTAATGAAAAACTGTTTTTT
TRBD2,TRBJ2-3,16,TRBV30,CAWSRGIAGGADTQYF,TGTGCCTGGAGTCGGGGGATAGCGGGGGGGGCAGATACGCAGTATTTT
TRBD2,TRBJ2-7,15,TRBV7-2,CASSNSGGYPYEQYF,TGTGCCAGCAGCAACAGCGGGGGATATCCCTACGAGCAGTACTTC
NA,TRBJ1-5,15,TRBV28,CASSLIDNRAQPQHF,TGTGCCAGCAGTTTAATAGACAACAGGGCACAGCCCCAGCATTTT
TRBD1,TRBJ1-3,17,TRBV10-3,CAISGNRGDDGGNTIYF,TGTGCCATCAGTGGTAACAGGGGCGATGACGGTGGAAACACCATATATTTT
NA,TRBJ2-2,12,TRBV5-6,CASSLTSGELFF,TGTGCCAGCAGCTTGACTAGCGGGGAGCTGTTTTTT
NA,TRBJ2-4,15,TRBV7-9,CASSLGGRGKNIQYF,TGTGCCAGCAGCTTAGGGGGGCGCGGCAAAAACATTCAGTACTTC
TRBD1,TRBJ2-1,14,TRBV9,CASSVEGQGNEQFF,TGTGCCAGCAGCGTAGAGGGACAGGGCAACGAGCAGTTCTTC
NA,TRBJ2-3,13,TRBV7-3,CASSSAGTDTQYF,TGTGCCAGCAGCTCAGCGGGCACAGATACGCAGTATTTT
TRBD1,TRBJ2-5,18,TRBV5-4,CASSLGDRDGTRQETQYF,TGTGCCAGCAGCTTGGGGGACAGGGACGGAACAAGACAAGAGACCCAGTACTTC
NA,TRBJ2-3,16,TRBV25-1,CASSERGSTSTDTQYF,TGTGCCAGCAGTGAGCGGGGCTCGACTAGCACAGATACGCAGTATTTT
NA,TRBJ1-6,13,TRBV6-1,CASREGGNSPLHF,TGTGCCAGCAGAGAGGGTGGTAATTCACCCCTCCACTTT
TRBD1,TRBJ1-2,15,TRBV2,CASKGRDRAVQGYTF,TGTGCCAGCAAGGGACGAGACAGGGCAGTTCAGGGCTACACCTTC
NA,TRBJ2-1,17,TRBV4-3,CASSQVRRRGGRDEQFF,TGCGCCAGCAGCCAAGTGAGGAGGAGGGGGGGGAGGGATGAGCAGTTCTTC
NA,TRBJ1-3,15,TRBV7-2,CASSEEGTSGNTIYF,TGTGCCAGCAGCGAAGAAGGGACATCTGGAAACACCATATATTTT
NA,TRBJ2-7,16,TRBV7-5,CVRSLFAGGAYYEQYF,NA
TRBD2,TRBJ2-7,12,TRBV29-1,CSVEVGRDEQYF,TGCAGCGTTGAAGTGGGGAGGGACGAGCAGTACTTC
NA,TRBJ1-2,13,TRBV6-6,CASKILANGGYTF,TGTGCCAGCAAGATCCTAGCTAACGGTGGCTACACCTTC
NA,TRBJ1-6,17,TRBV30,CAWRGAVGTSYNSPLHF,TGTGCCTGGAGGGGGGCTGTAGGGACCTCGTATAATTCACCCCTCCACTTT
NA,TRBJ2-5,14,TRBV11-1,CASSPTGNQETQYF,TGTGCCAGCAGCCCTACAGGGAACCAAGAGACCCAGTACTTC
NA,TRBJ1-1,13,TRBV5-4,CATTKRGGTEAFF,TGTGCCACCACGAAAAGGGGAGGTACTGAAGCTTTCTTT
NA,TRBJ2-4,14,TRBV9,CASSVVPQSHIQYF,TGTGCCAGCAGCGTAGTCCCCCAATCCCACATTCAGTACTTC
TRBD2,TRBJ2-2,17,TRBV4-3,CASRPRTSGGAWGELFF,TGCGCCAGCAGACCAAGGACTAGCGGGGGGGCCTGGGGGGAGCTGTTTTTT
TRBD1,TRBJ2-2,17,TRBV28,CASSLRAIQGGTGELFF,TGTGCCAGCAGTTTAAGGGCAATACAGGGGGGCACCGGGGAGCTGTTTTTT
NA,TRBJ1-5,13,TRBV2,CASSLGGGQPQHF,TGTGCCAGCAGTCTGGGGGGGGGTCAGCCCCAGCATTTT
NA,TRBJ1-3,14,TRBV6-1,CASLVGDSGNTIYF,TGTGCCAGCCTTGTCGGGGACTCTGGAAACACCATATATTTT
NA,TRBJ2-5,14,TRBV25-1,CASSGRVYQETQYF,TGTGCCAGCAGTGGCAGGGTGTACCAAGAGACCCAGTACTTC
TRBD1,TRBJ2-3,13,TRBV6-1,CASGEGQPDTQYF,TGTGCCAGCGGAGAGGGACAGCCGGATACGCAGTATTTT
NA,TRBJ2-1,15,TRBV11-1,CASSTTGGEYNEQFF,TGTGCCAGCAGCACCACGGGGGGCGAATACAATGAGCAGTTCTTC
TRBD1,TRBJ1-2,14,TRBV7-6,CASSPPGGSGVYTF,TGTGCCAGCAGCCCCCCAGGGGGCTCTGGGGTCTACACCTTC
TRBD2,TRBJ2-3,16,TRBV10-3,CAIRSTTSGGTDTQYF,TGTGCCATCAGGAGTACTACTAGCGGGGGCACAGATACGCAGTATTTT
TRBD1,TRBJ1-1,13,TRBV9,CASSQGVNTEAFF,TGTGCCAGCAGCCAGGGGGTGAACACTGAAGCTTTCTTT
TRBD2,TRBJ2-2,18,TRBV18,CASSPASFSGGEAGELFF,TGTGCCAGCTCACCGGCCTCCTTTAGCGGGGGCGAAGCCGGGGAGCTGTTTTTT
TRBD1,TRBJ1-1,14,TRBV9,CASSPWTGRDEAFF,TGTGCCAGCAGCCCCTGGACAGGGAGGGATGAAGCTTTCTTT
NA,TRBJ1-1,13,TRBV5-4,CASSQGQNTEAFF,TGTGCCAGCAGCCAGGGACAGAACACTGAAGCTTTCTTT
TRBD1,TRBJ2-6,18,TRBV4-2,CASSPSGQGKSGANVLTF,TGTGCCAGCAGCCCCTCGGGACAGGGGAAATCTGGGGCCAACGTCCTGACTTTC
NA,TRBJ2-7,15,TRBV4-3,CASSQELRVAYEQYF,TGCGCCAGCAGCCAAGAGTTGAGAGTTGCCTACGAGCAGTACTTC
NA,TRBJ1-4,12,TRBV19,CASSRSDEELFF,TGTGCCAGTAGTAGGTCAGATGAGGAACTGTTTTTT
NA,TRBJ1-6,13,TRBV2,CASSDEELSPLHF,TGTGCCAGCAGTGATGAGGAATTGTCACCCCTCCACTTT
NA,TRBJ2-7,15,TRBV14,CASSQGGLRALGQYF,TGTGCCAGCAGCCAAGGGGGACTGAGAGCTTTGGGGCAGTACTTC
NA,TRBJ2-2,14,TRBV9,CASSVIGSTGELFF,TGTGCCAGCAGCGTAATCGGGAGCACCGGGGAGCTGTTTTTT
TRBD1,TRBJ1-6,15,TRBV2,CASSSLDRVDSPLHF,TGTGCCAGCAGTTCTTTGGACAGGGTCGACTCACCCCTCCACTTT
TRBD2,TRBJ2-1,15,TRBV6-5,CAGSKLAGGKNEQFF,TGTGCCGGCAGTAAACTAGCGGGGGGGAAAAATGAGCAGTTCTTC
NA,TRBJ2-5,14,TRBV5-4,CASSPHSFQETQYF,TGTGCCAGCAGCCCCCACTCTTTTCAAGAGACCCAGTACTTC